This T cell receptor (beta chain) was recovered during a study of PD-1 blockade in classical Hodgkin lymphoma. Study findings and constraints: Sources of repertoire differences remain undefined, possibly disease activity or prior therapy. When set against healthy donors, newly diagnosed patients were reported to show lower baseline TCR diversity.

The time point denotes: newly diagnosed, previously untreated cHL patient sample. Comparison came from newly diagnosed, untreated classical Hodgkin lymphoma PBMCs. About this clone: Its antigen is as yet unknown.

Here immunoSEQ multiplex PCR was the method, and the copy in TCRdb shows in-frame clones only, minus some. The repertoire has roughly 70,000 clones, roughly 92% of them found once; the top ten carry around 2.5%. The specimen was peripheral blood mononuclear cells (PBMCs). The TCR originated in a human donor with classical Hodgkin lymphoma.

The CDR3 DNA sequence: TGTGCCAGCAGTGTGGTCGACACCTACGAGCAGTACTTC. Translating gives CASSVVDTYEQYF. This chain uses TRBV6-1 with TRBJ2-7; D uncertain. Deletions cut 4 bases from V and 2 bases from J, with 9 bases between. Germline V lookup: CDR1 MNHNS, CDR2 SASEGT. This CDR3 has 13 residues.